The 12 T cell receptor beta chains presented below share a single source sample, sequenced in a study of blood T cell repertoires in COVID-19. The data were produced by immunoSEQ multiplex PCR, yet TCRdb's version contains in-frame clones alone and is incomplete. The sample contains some 380,000 clones, more than 75% of which appear only once. Sequencing was performed on peripheral blood. The source is a human donor with acute or convalescent COVID-19. The donor label of this sample is uncertain.

This clone was counted a few times. The chain employs TRBV27 and TRBJ2-5; tentative D call: TRBD1 (6 bases). CDR3 length: 13 residues. Looked up from germline, CDR1 is MNHEY and CDR2 is SMNVEV (reference sequence). Trimming removed 4 bases from V and 1 base from J, with 7 bases in between. The DNA of the CDR3 is TGTGCCAGCAGTTGGACAGCCCAAGAGACCCAGTACTTC. Translation gives CASSWTAQETQYF.

The genes are TRBV30 and TRBJ2-7; TRBD1 agrees at 8 bases. J was trimmed by 6 bases and V by 2 bases; bases with no gene match: 9. This CDR3 has 14 residues. CDR1 is GTSNPN and CDR2 is SVGIG in the germline V gene (reference sequence). This CDR3 reads CAWSPRTGRSEQYF. CDR3 DNA sequence: TGTGCCTGGAGTCCGCGGACAGGGAGAAGCGAGCAGTACTTC.

The chain carries TRBV5-6 and TRBJ1-3, with a weak D call TRBD1 (5 bases). Trimming shortened V by 2 bases and J by 0 bases, and 12 bases separated the two germline ends. This CDR3 has 16 residues. Per germline, CDR1 SGHDT and CDR2 YYEEEE. As DNA, the CDR3 is TGTGCCAGCAGCTTATCGACAGTGACCTCTGGAAACACCATATATTTT. Amino acid sequence: CASSLSTVTSGNTIYF.

The V and J genes are TRBV11-3 and TRBJ2-3; D ambiguous. The V gene lost 1 base and the J gene lost 9 bases, with 8 bases spanning the gap. CDR3 length: 12 amino acids. Germline CDR1 reads SGHNT; CDR2 reads YENEEA. CDR3 sequence (DNA): TGTGCCAGCAGCTTAGGGGCCCAAACGCAGTATTTT. Its protein is CASSLGAQTQYF.

The chain has TRBV5-1 and TRBJ1-1, with 10 bases that match TRBD1. This CDR3 region has 15 residues. The V gene end was trimmed by 2 bases and the J gene end by 6 bases; junction bases not matched to a gene: 7. CDR1 and CDR2 (germline): SGHRS, YFSETQ. CDR3 protein: CASSFGTGVTPEAFF. The CDR3 nucleotides are TGCGCCAGCAGCTTTGGGACAGGGGTTACCCCTGAAGCTTTCTTT.

The rearrangement joins TRBV2 to TRBJ1-4; D is undetermined. Germline CDR1 is SNHLY and CDR2 is FYNNEI. The CDR3 contains 10 residues. V lost 4 bases, J lost 8 bases, and 2 bases lay in between. The CDR3 nucleotides are TGTGCCAGCAGTGTAGAAAAACTGTTTTTT. It yields the protein CASSVEKLFF.

The chain is built from TRBV5-8 and TRBJ1-5; TRBD1 matches 7 bases. This CDR3 region has 15 residues. Trimming took 2 bases from V and 5 from J; bases not matched to a gene: 7. Germline CDR1 reads SGHTS; CDR2 reads YDEGEE. The DNA for the CDR3 is TGTGCCAGCAGCTTCCAGACAGGGAGGTATCAGCCCCAGCATTTT. Its translation: CASSFQTGRYQPQHF.

V usage is TRBV28 and J usage is TRBJ1-2; TRBD1 might be the D (5 bases). The CDR3 covers 13 residues. From germline, CDR1 is MDHEN and CDR2 SYDVKM. The V and J ends lost 7 bases and 8 bases respectively, with 17 bases between them. DNA for the CDR3: TGTGCCAGCATCACATCCCGGGGGGTAGGCTACACCTTC. Amino acids: CASITSRGVGYTF.

The chain has TRBV7-9 and TRBJ1-2; D is possibly TRBD1 (5 bases). The V end lost 3 bases, the J end lost 10 bases, and 15 bases lay between the germline ends. CDR3 length: 13 residues. Germline loops: CDR1 SEHNR, CDR2 FQNEAQ (reference sequence). CDR3 loop: CASSFGGAQIYTF. CDR3 nucleotides: TGTGCCAGCAGCTTTGGTGGGGCGCAGATCTACACCTTC.

The chain recombines TRBV28 with TRBJ2-4, with D possibly being TRBD2 (7 bases). In germline, CDR1 is MDHEN, CDR2 SYDVKM. CDR3 length: 14 amino acids. Trimming shortened V by 8 bases and J by 6 bases, and 17 bases separated the two germline ends. The DNA for the CDR3 is TGTGCCAGCGGTTCCGGGGGGCGCGGAAACATTCAGTACTTC. It translates to CASGSGGRGNIQYF. The variable domain in full, with the rest retrieved from reference TRBV28 and TRBJ2-4, is DVKVTQSSRYLVKRTGEKVFLECVQDMDHENMFWYRQDPGLGLRLIYFSYDVKMKEKGDIPEGYSVSREKKERFSLILESASTNQTSMYLCASGSGGRGNIQYFGAGTRLSVL.

As regards this clone: Other DNA sequences in this sample translate to the same CDR3. This chain links TRBV18 with TRBJ2-1, with 10 bases matching TRBD2. The CDR3 has 14 residues. V gave up 4 bases and J gave up 5 bases; unmatched junction bases: 2. From germline, CDR1 is KGHSH and CDR2 LQKENI. This chain's CDR3 is CASSLAGGNNEQFF. The CDR3 nucleotides read TGTGCCAGCTCACTAGCGGGAGGAAACAATGAGCAGTTCTTC.

This chain links TRBV5-6 with TRBJ1-3, with D possibly matching TRBD1 (5 bases). V was shortened by 1 base and J by 9 bases, with 8 bases between the two germline ends. Germline values: CDR1 SGHDT, CDR2 YYEEEE. This CDR3 is built from 12 residues. Here the CDR3 DNA reads TGTGCCAGCAGCTTGCAGGGTTTCACCATATATTTT. Translating gives CASSLQGFTIYF.